The present T cell receptor beta chain was sequenced within a study of T cell repertoires in cytomegalovirus infection. In the study overall: An indication of both CMV infection and matching HLA type came from public TCR beta signatures. General observations from the study: HLA-C-restricted TCR beta clonotypes specific for CMV led the ex vivo response. Adding up the frequency of public TCR beta families identified people who carried CMV plus the relevant HLA.

Trimming left V 0 bases short and J 7 bases short, with 10 bases between. Germline V gives CDR1 MNHEY, CDR2 SVGAGI. The CDR3 totals 14 residues. Concerning this clonotype itself: Antigen specificity is unknown.

TCRdb reprocessed the reads via MiXCR and lists one record per CDR3 protein. The sample includes 400,000 or so distinct CDR3 sequences, roughly 30% of them seen just once. The clonotype originates from a human donor in good health (CMV status not recorded). Some clones in this sample may be carry-over from other donors' samples. The sample comprised PBMCs. The chain carries TRBV6-5 and TRBJ1-3, with D perhaps TRBD1 (6 bases). This CDR3 is CASSYSNRENTIYF. The CDR3 bases are TGTGCCAGCAGTTACTCGAACAGGGAGAACACCATATATTTT.